These T cell receptor beta chains were read from a single sample in a study of PD-1 blockade in classical Hodgkin lymphoma. Data came from immunoSEQ multiplex PCR; TCRdb stores just in-frame clones and leaves some out. The table lists 20,000 to 30,000 clones, about four fifths of them singletons, with around 8% in the top ten. Here the sequenced sample was peripheral blood mononuclear cells (PBMCs), taken before the second cycle of nivolumab. The receptors come from a human donor with classical Hodgkin lymphoma. Each CDR3 is given with its conserved first and last residue. A D gene is named only where the DNA matches it firmly. Not every row has a clone size; where given, it reads once, few, many or a size class.

size: once; D: TRBD1; J: TRBJ2-3; V: TRBV19; DNA: TGTGCCAGTAGGGGGGACCGGGACAGATGGGGCACAGATACGCAGTATTTT; CDR3: CASRGDRDRWGTDTQYF
size: .; D: .; J: TRBJ1-2; V: TRBV27; DNA: TGTGCCAGCAGTTTATCGAGGCAAAGCTATGGCTACACCTTC; CDR3: CASSLSRQSYGYTF
size: .; D: .; J: TRBJ2-5; V: TRBV27; DNA: TGTGCCAGCAGTTCTCTCAGGGGAGGCAAAGAGACCCAGTACTTC; CDR3: CASSSLRGGKETQYF
size: .; D: .; J: TRBJ2-3; V: TRBV28; DNA: TGTGCCAGCAGTTTCTCGGACTACTCAAGCACAGATACGCAGTATTTT; CDR3: CASSFSDYSSTDTQYF
size: .; D: .; J: TRBJ1-1; V: TRBV9; DNA: TGTGCCAGCAGCGTAGACTCACGAGGCACTGAAGCTTTCTTT; CDR3: CASSVDSRGTEAFF
size: .; D: TRBD2; J: TRBJ2-1; V: TRBV11-2; DNA: TGTGCCAGCGCAGGGCGGGGGAGTTACAATGAGCAGTTCTTC; CDR3: CASAGRGSYNEQFF
size: .; D: .; J: TRBJ1-5; V: TRBV6-5; DNA: TGTGCCAGCAGCAGGGCTGGGGGTCAGCCCCAGCATTTT; CDR3: CASSRAGGQPQHF
size: .; D: TRBD1; J: TRBJ1-2; V: TRBV7-2; DNA: TGTGCCAGCAGCCCGACCGGACAGGGTAGTGGCTACACCTTC; CDR3: CASSPTGQGSGYTF
size: .; D: TRBD1; J: TRBJ1-2; V: TRBV5-5; DNA: TGTGCCAGCAGCTTGTTTAGGACAGGGGGTTCTAACTATGGCTACACCTTC; CDR3: CASSLFRTGGSNYGYTF
size: .; D: TRBD1; J: TRBJ1-6; V: TRBV7-2; DNA: TGTGCCAGCAGCTTACAGACAGGGAAACCTCTGTCACCCCTCCACTTT; CDR3: CASSLQTGKPLSPLHF
size: .; D: .; J: TRBJ2-2; V: TRBV18; DNA: TGTGCCAGCTCACGAGGGGGTCGAACGGGACAGAACACCGGGGAGCTGTTTTTT; CDR3: CASSRGGRTGQNTGELFF
size: .; D: .; J: TRBJ2-3; V: TRBV4-3; DNA: TGCGCCAGCAGCCAAGATCTCGCTAGCTTGAGCACAGATACGCAGTATTTT; CDR3: CASSQDLASLSTDTQYF
size: .; D: TRBD2; J: TRBJ2-5; V: TRBV4-1; DNA: TGCGCCAGCAGCCAAGGTCATAGCGGGGGTCAAGAGACCCAGTACTTC; CDR3: CASSQGHSGGQETQYF
size: .; D: TRBD1; J: TRBJ2-2; V: TRBV5-5; DNA: TGTGCCAGCAGCTTGAAGACAGGGTGGAGCACCGGGGAGCTGTTTTTT; CDR3: CASSLKTGWSTGELFF
size: .; D: .; J: TRBJ1-1; V: TRBV7-9; DNA: TGTGCCAGCAGCTTAGAAGGGAACACTGAAGCTTTCTTT; CDR3: CASSLEGNTEAFF